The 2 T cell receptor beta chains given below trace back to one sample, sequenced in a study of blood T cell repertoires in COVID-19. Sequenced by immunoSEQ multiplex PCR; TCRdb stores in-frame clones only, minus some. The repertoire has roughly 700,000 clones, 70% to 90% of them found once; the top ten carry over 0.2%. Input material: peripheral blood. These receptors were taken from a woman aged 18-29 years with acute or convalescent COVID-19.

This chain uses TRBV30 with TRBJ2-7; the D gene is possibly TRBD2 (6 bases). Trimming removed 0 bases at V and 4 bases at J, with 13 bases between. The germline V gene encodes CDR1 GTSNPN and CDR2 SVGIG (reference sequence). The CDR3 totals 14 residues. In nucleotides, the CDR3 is TGTGCCTGGAGTGTTTCTAGCGAAGGTTACGAGCAGTACTTC. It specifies CAWSVSSEGYEQYF.

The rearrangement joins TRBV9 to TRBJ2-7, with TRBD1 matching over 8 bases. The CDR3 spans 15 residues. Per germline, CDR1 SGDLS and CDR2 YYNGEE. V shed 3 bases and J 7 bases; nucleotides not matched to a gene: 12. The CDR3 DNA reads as TGTGCCAGCAGCGCCGGAGGACAGGGAAGGAGGGAGCAGTACTTC. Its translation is CASSAGGQGRREQYF.